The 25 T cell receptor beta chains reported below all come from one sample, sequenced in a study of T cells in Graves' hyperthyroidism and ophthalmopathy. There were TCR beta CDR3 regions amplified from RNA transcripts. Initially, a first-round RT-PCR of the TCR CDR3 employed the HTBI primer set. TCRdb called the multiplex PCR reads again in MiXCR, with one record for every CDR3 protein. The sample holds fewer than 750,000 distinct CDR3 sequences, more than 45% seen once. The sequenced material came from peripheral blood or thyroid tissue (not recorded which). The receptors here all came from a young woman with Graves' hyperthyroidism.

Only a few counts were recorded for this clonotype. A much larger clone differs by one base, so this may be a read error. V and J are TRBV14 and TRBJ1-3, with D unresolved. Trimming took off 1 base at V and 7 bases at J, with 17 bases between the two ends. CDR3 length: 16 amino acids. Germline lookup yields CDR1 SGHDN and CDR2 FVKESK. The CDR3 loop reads CASSQVGVGPRNTIYF. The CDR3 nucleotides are TGTGCCAGCAGCCAAGTTGGCGTAGGCCCCCGGAACACCATATATTTT.

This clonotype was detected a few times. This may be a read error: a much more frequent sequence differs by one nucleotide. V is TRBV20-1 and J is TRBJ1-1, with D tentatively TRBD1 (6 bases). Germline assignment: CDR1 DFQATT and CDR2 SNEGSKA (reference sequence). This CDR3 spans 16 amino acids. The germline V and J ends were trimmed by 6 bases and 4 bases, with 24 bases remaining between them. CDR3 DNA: TGCAGTGCACCAGTTGGGGGGCCCCTTTCGGGCACTGAAGCTTTCTTT. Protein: CSAPVGGPLSGTEAFF.

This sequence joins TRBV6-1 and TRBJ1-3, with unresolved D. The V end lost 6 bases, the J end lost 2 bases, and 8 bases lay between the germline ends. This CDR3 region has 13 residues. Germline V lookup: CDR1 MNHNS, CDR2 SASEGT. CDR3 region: CASRQWTGNTIYF. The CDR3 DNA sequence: TGTGCCAGCAGACAGTGGACTGGAAACACCATATATTTT.

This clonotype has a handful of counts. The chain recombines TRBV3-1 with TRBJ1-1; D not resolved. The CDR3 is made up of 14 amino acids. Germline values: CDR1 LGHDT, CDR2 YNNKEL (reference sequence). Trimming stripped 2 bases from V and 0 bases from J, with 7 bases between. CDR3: CASSQLLMNTEAFF. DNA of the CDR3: TGTGCCAGCAGCCAACTTCTCATGAACACTGAAGCTTTCTTT. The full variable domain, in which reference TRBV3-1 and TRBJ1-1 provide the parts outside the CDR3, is DTAVSQTPKYLVTQMGNDKSIKCEQNLGHDTMYWYKQDSKKFLKIMFSYNNKELIINETVPNRFSPKSPDKAHLNLHINSLELGDSAVYFCASSQLLMNTEAFFGQGTRLTVV.

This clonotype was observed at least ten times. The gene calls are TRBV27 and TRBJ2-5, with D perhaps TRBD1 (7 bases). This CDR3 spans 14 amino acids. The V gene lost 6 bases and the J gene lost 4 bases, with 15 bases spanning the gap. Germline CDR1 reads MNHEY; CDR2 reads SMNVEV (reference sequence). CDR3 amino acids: CASSTRQGGETQYF. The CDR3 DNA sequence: TGTGCCAGCAGCACTCGACAGGGAGGAGAGACCCAGTACTTC.

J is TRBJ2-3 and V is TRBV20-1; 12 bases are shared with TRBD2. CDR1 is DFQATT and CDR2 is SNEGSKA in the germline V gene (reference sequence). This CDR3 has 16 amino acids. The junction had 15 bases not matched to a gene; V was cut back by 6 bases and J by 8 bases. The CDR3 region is CSADTFLAGGPGTQYF. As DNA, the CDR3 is TGCAGTGCGGACACCTTTCTAGCGGGAGGGCCGGGTACGCAGTATTTT.

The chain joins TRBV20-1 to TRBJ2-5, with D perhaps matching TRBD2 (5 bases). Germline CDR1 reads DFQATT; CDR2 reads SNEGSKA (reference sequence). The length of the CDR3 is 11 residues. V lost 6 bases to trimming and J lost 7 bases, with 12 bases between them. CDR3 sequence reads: CSARWLATQYF. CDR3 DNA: TGCAGTGCCCGGTGGCTAGCGACCCAGTACTTC.

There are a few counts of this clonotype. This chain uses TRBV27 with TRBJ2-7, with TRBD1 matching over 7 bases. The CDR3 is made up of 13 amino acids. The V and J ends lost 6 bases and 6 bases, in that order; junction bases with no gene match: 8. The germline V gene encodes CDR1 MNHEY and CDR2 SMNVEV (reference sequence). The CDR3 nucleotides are TGTGCCAGCAGAGACAGGGAAGGGCTCGAGCAGTACTTC. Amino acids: CASRDREGLEQYF.

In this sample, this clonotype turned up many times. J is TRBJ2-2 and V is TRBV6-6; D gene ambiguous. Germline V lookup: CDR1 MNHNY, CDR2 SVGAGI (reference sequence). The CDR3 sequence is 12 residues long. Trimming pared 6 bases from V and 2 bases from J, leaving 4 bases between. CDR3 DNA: TGTGCCAGCAGACAAAACACCGGGGAGCTGTTTTTT. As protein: CASRQNTGELFF.

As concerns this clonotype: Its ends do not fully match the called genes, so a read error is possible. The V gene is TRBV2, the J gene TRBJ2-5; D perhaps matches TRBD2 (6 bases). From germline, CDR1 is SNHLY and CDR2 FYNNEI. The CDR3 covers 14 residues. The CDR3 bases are TGCGCCAGCAGTCCGACTAGTACTCAAGAGACCCAGTACTTC. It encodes CASSPTSTQETQYF.

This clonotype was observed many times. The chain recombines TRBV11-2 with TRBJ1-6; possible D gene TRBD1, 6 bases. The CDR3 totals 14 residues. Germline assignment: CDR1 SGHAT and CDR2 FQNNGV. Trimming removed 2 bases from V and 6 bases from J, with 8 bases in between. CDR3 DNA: TGTGCCAGCAGCTTAAACAGGGTTAATTCACCCCTCCACTTT. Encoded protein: CASSLNRVNSPLHF.

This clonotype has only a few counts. CDR3 sequence (DNA): TGCGCCAGCAGCTTTGGGGGAGGAGGCACAGATACGCAGTATTTT. Its protein product is CASSFGGGGTDTQYF. This chain joins TRBV5-1 and TRBJ2-3; weak D call: TRBD2 (6 bases). The V gene lost 2 bases and the J gene lost 1 base, with 11 bases spanning the gap. Germline V gene data show CDR1 as SGHRS and CDR2 as YFSETQ. The CDR3 consists of 15 residues.

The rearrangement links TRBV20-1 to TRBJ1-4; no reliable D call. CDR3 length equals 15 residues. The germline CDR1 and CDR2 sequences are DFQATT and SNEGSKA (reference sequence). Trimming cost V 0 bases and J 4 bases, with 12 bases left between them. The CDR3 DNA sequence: TGCAGTGCTAGAGATTTTGGGCGGCATAATGAAAAACTGTTTTTT. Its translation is CSARDFGRHNEKLFF.

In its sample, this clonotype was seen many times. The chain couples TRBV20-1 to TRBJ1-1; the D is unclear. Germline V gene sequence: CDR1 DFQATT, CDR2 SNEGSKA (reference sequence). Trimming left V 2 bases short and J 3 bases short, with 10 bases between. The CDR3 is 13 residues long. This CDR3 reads CSARTRRDTEAFF. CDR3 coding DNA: TGCAGTGCTAGAACGAGGAGGGACACTGAAGCTTTCTTT.

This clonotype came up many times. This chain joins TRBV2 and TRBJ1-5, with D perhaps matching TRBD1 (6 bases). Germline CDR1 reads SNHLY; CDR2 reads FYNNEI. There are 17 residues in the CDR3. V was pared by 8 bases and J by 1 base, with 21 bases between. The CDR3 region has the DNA TGTGCCAGCGGCGCGGGTTTGGGGGGCGCGAGCAATCAGCCCCAGCATTTT. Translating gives CASGAGLGGASNQPQHF.

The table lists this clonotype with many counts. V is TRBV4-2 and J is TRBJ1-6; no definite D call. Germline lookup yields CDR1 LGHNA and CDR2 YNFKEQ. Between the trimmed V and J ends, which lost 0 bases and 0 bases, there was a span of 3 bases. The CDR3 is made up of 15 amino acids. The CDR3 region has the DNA TGTGCCAGCAGCCAAGATGGCTCCTATAATTCACCCCTCCACTTT. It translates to CASSQDGSYNSPLHF.

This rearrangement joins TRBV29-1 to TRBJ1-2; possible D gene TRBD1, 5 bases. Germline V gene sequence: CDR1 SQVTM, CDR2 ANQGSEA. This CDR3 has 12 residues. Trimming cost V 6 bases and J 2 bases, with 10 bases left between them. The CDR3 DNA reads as TGCAGCGTCGAGGCAGGGAACTATGGCTACACCTTC. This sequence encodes CSVEAGNYGYTF.

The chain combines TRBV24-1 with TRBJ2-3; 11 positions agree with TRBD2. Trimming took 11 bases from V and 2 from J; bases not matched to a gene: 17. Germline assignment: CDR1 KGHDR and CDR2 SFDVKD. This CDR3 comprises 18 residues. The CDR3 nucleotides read TGTGCCATCCCCGGTGGTAGCGGGAGGGTGCCCCCCACAGATACGCAGTATTTT. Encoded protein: CAIPGGSGRVPPTDTQYF.

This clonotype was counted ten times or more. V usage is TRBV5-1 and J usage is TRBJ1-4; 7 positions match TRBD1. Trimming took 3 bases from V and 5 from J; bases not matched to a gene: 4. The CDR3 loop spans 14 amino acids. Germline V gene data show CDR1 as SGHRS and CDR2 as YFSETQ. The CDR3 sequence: CASSSGRGNEKLFF. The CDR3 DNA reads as TGCGCCAGCAGCTCGGGCAGGGGGAATGAAAAACTGTTTTTT.

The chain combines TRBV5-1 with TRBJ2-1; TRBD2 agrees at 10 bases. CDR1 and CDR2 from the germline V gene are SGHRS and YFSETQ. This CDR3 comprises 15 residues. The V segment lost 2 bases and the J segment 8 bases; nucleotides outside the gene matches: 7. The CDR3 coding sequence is TGCGCCAGCAGCTTCCTTAGCGGGAGGCGGGATGAGCAGTTCTTC. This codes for CASSFLSGRRDEQFF. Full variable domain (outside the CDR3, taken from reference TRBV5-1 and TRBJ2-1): KAGVTQTPRYLIKTRGQQVTLSCSPISGHRSVSWYQQTPGQGLQFLFEYFSETQRNKGNFPGRFSGRQFSNSRSEMNVSTLELGDSALYLCASSFLSGRRDEQFFGPGTRLTVL.

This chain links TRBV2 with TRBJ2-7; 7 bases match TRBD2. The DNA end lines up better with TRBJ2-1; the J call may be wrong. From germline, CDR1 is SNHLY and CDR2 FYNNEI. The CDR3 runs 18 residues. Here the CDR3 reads CARDFGLVGPGSYNEQFF. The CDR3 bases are TGTGCCAGAGACTTCGGACTAGTTGGCCCCGGCTCCTACAATGAGCAGTTCTTC.

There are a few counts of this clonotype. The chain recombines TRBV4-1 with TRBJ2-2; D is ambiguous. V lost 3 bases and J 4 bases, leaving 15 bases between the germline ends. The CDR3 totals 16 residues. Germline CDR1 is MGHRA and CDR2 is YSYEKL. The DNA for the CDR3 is TGCGCCAGCAGCCAGATGGTTTGGGGTAGCACCGGGGAGCTGTTTTTT. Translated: CASSQMVWGSTGELFF.

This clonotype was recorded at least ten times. CDR3 DNA sequence: TGTGCCATCAGTGGGGGCCTCCCAGATGAAAAACTGTTTTTT. Amino acid sequence: CAISGGLPDEKLFF. The rearrangement joins TRBV10-3 to TRBJ1-4, with a possible D match to TRBD1 (5 bases). Trimming took 4 bases from V and 6 from J, leaving 12 bases between them. In germline, CDR1 is ENHRY, CDR2 SYGVKD. CDR3 size: 14 residues.

CDR3 region: CASSSRTGGELFF. CDR3 coding DNA: TGTGCCAGCAGCTCCAGGACAGGGGGGGAGCTGTTTTTT. The chain employs TRBV7-2 and TRBJ2-2, with 8 bases lining up with TRBD1. After removal of 4 bases from V and 8 bases from J, the junction contained 3 bases not matched to a gene. The CDR3 is made up of 13 amino acids. Germline assignment: CDR1 SGHTA and CDR2 FQGNSA.

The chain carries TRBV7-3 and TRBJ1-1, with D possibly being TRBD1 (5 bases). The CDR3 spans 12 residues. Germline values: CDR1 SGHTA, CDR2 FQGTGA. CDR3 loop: CARGRAWAEAFF. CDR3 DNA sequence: TGTGCTAGAGGCAGGGCCTGGGCTGAAGCTTTCTTT.